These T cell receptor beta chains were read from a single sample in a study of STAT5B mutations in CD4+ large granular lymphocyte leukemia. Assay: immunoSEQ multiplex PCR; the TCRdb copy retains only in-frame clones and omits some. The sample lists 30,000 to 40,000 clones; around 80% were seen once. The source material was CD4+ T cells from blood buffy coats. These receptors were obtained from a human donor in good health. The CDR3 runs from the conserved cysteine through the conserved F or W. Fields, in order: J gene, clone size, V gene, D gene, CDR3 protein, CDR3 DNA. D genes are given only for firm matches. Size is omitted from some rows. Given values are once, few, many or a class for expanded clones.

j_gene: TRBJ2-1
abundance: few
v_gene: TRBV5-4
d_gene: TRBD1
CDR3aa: CASSRQGPYNEQFF
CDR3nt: TGTGCCAGCAGCAGACAGGGGCCCTACAATGAGCAGTTCTTC

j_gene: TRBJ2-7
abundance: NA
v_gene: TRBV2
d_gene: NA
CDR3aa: CASSVSGVGYEQYF
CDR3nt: TGTGCCAGCAGTGTTAGTGGGGTGGGGTACGAGCAGTACTTC

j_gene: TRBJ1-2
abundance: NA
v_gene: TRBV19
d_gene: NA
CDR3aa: CASSIKGYGYTF
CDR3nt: TGTGCCAGTAGTATAAAAGGATATGGCTACACCTTC

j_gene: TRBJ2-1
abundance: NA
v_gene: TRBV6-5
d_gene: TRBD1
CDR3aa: CASRSPGQGVNEQFF
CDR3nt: TGTGCCAGCAGAAGCCCGGGACAGGGGGTCAATGAGCAGTTCTTC

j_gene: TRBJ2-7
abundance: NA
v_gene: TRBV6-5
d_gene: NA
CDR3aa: CASRLSISSSYEQYF
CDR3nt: TGTGCCAGCCGCCTTAGCATAAGCTCCTCCTACGAGCAGTACTTC

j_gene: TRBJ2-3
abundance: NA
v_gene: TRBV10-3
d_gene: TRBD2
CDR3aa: CAISHGGASTDTQYF
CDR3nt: TGTGCCATCAGTCACGGGGGGGCCTCCACAGATACGCAGTATTTT

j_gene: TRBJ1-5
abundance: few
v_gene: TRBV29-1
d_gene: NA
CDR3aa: CSVEEGGNQPQHF
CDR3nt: TGCAGCGTTGAAGAGGGTGGCAATCAGCCCCAGCATTTT

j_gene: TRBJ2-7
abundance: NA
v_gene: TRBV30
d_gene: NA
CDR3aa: CAWSRTVSYEQYF
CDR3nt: TGTGCCTGGAGTAGGACAGTGTCCTACGAGCAGTACTTC

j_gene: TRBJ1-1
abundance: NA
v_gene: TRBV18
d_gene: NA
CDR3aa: CASSPGENTEAFF
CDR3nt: TGTGCCAGCTCACCAGGGGAGAACACTGAAGCTTTCTTT

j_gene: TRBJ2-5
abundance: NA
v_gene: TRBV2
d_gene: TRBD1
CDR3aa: CASREGQAGETQYF
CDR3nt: TGTGCCAGCAGGGAAGGACAGGCTGGAGAGACCCAGTACTTC

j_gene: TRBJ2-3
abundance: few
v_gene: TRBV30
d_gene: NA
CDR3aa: CAGRTGPSTDTQYF
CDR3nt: TGTGCTGGGAGGACGGGGCCTTCCACAGATACGCAGTATTTT

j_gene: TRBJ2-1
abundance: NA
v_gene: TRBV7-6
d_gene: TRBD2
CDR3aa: CASSPPFLAGGPSYNEQFF
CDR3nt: TGTGCCAGCAGCCCTCCCTTTCTAGCGGGGGGGCCCTCCTACAATGAGCAGTTCTTC

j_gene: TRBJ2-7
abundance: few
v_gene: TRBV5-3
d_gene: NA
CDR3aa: CARMLPSALYEQYF
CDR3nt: TGTGCCAGAATGTTACCTAGCGCCCTCTACGAGCAGTACTTC

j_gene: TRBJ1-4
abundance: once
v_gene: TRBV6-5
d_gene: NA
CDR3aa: CASAQGGEVGKLFF
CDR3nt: TGTGCCAGCGCACAGGGAGGGGAGGTAGGAAAACTGTTTTTT

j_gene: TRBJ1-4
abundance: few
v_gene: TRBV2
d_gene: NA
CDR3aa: CASTRTVEKLFF
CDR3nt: TGTGCCAGCACTAGGACAGTTGAAAAACTGTTTTTT

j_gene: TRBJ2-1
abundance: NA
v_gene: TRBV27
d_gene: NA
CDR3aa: CASSADRVYNEQFF
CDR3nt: TGTGCCAGCAGTGCGGACAGAGTATACAATGAGCAGTTCTTC

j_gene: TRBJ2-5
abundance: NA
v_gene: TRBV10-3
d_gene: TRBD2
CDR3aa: CAISEGSGGLETQYF
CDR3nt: TGTGCCATCAGTGAAGGTAGCGGGGGGTTGGAGACCCAGTACTTC

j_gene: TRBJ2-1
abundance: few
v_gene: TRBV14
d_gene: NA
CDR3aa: CAAQRGFF
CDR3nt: TGTGCCGCCCAGAGGGGTTTCTTC

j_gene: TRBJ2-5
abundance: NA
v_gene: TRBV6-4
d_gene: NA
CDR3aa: CASSPEEGETQYF
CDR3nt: TGTGCCAGCAGTCCCGAGGAGGGGGAGACCCAGTACTTC

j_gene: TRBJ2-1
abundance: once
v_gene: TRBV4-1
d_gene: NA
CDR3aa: CASSQDPSSQGNSYNEQFF
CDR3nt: TGCGCCAGCAGCCAAGACCCGAGTTCTCAGGGAAACTCCTACAATGAGCAGTTCTTC

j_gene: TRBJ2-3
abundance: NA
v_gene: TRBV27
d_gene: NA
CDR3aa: CASSLSGASGPDTQYF
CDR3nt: TGTGCCAGCAGTTTATCAGGGGCCTCTGGCCCAGATACGCAGTATTTT

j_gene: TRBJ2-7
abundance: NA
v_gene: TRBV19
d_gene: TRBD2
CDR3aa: CASSSLADKTYEQYF
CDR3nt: TGTGCCAGTAGTAGCCTAGCGGATAAGACCTACGAGCAGTACTTC

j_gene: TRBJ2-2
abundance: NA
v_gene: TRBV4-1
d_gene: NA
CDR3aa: CASSQATGELFF
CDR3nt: TGCGCCAGCAGCCAAGCCACCGGGGAGCTGTTTTTT

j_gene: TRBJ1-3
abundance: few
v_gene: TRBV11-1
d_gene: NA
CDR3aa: CASSLRGADTIYF
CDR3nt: TGTGCCAGCAGCTTACGAGGGGCGGACACCATATATTTT

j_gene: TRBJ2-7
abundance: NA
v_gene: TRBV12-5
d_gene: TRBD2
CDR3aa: CASGSRQFLSGGSLEQYF
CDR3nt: TGTGCTAGTGGTTCCCGACAGTTTCTGAGCGGGGGCTCCCTCGAGCAGTACTTC

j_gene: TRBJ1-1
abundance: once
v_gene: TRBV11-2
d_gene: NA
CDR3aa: CASSLGMGDTEAFF
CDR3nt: TGTGCCAGCAGCTTAGGTATGGGGGACACTGAAGCTTTCTTT

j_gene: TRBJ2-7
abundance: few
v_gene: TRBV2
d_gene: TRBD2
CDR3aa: CASSESSGEYYEQYF
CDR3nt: TGTGCCAGCAGTGAATCTAGCGGGGAATACTACGAGCAGTACTTC

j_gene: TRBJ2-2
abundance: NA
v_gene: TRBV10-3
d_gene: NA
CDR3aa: CATLAGANTGELFF
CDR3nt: TGTGCCACCTTGGCAGGGGCGAACACCGGGGAGCTGTTTTTT

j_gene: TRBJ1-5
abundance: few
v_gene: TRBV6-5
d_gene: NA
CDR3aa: CASSRLDGNQPQHF
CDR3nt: TGTGCCAGCAGCCGCCTCGATGGCAATCAGCCCCAGCATTTT

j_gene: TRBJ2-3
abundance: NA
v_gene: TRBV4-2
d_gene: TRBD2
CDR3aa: CASSAPSGGGVTDTQYF
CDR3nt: TGTGCCAGCAGCGCCCCCTCTGGCGGGGGTGTCACAGATACGCAGTATTTT

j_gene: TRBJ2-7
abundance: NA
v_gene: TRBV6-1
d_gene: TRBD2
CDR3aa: CATLAGGDFGYEQYF
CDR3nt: TGTGCCACCCTAGCGGGGGGGGACTTCGGCTACGAGCAGTACTTC

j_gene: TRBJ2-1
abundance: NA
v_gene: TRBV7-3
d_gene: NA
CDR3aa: CASSRDHDSEQFF
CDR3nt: TGTGCCAGCAGCCGGGACCACGACAGTGAGCAGTTCTTC

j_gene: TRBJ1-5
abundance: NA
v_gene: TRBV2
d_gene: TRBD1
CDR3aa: CASLPGQPYSNQPQHF
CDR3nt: TGTGCCAGCTTACCGGGACAGCCTTATAGCAATCAGCCCCAGCATTTT

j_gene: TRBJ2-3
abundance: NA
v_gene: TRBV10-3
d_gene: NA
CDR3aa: CAISDSTGADTQYF
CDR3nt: TGTGCCATCAGTGATTCTACGGGTGCAGATACGCAGTATTTT

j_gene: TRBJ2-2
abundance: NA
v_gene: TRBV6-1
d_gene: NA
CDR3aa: CASSWSGGVGELFF
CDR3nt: TGTGCCAGCAGTTGGTCAGGGGGGGTCGGGGAGCTGTTTTTT

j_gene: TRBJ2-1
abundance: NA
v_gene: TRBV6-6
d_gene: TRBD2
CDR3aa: CASSYGLAGEGEQFF
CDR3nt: TGTGCCAGCAGTTACGGGCTAGCGGGAGAAGGTGAGCAGTTCTTC

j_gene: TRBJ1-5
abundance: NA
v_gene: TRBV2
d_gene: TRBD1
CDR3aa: CASSPQTGINQPQHF
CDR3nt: TGTGCCAGCAGTCCCCAGACAGGGATCAATCAGCCCCAGCATTTT

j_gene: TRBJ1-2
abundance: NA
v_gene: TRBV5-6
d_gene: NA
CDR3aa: CASSLVQGYGYTF
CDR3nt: TGTGCCAGCAGCTTGGTTCAAGGCTATGGCTACACCTTC

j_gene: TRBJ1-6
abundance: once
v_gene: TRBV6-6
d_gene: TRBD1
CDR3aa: CASTTGVNSPLHF
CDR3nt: TGTGCCAGCACGACAGGGGTGAATTCACCCCTCCACTTT

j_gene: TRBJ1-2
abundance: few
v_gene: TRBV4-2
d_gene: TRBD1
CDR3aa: CASSQDRTGNNYGYTF
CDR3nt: TGTGCCAGCAGCCAAGATAGGACAGGGAATAACTATGGCTACACCTTC

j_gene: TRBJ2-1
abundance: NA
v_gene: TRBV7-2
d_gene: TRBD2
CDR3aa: CASSFPLAGAVDEQFF
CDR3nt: TGTGCCAGCAGCTTCCCACTAGCGGGAGCGGTGGATGAGCAGTTCTTC

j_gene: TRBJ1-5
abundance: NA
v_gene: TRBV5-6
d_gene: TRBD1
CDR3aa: CASSRTGTDQPQHF
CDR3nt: TGTGCCAGCAGCAGGACAGGGACTGATCAGCCCCAGCATTTT

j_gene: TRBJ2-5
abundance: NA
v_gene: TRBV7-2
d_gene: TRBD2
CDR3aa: CASSLAGLEGETQYF
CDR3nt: TGTGCCAGCAGCTTGGCGGGACTAGAGGGGGAGACCCAGTACTTC

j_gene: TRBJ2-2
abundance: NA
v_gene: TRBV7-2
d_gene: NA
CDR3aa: CASSLALLARSTGELFF
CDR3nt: TGTGCCAGCAGCTTAGCGCTCCTAGCCCGTAGTACCGGGGAGCTGTTTTTT

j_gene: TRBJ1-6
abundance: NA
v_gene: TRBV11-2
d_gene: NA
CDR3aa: CASSARAGGGNSPLHF
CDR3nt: TGTGCCAGCAGCGCCCGAGCAGGAGGTGGGAATTCACCCCTCCACTTT

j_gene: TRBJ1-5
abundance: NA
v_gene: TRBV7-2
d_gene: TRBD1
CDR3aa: CASSFGQARASQPQHF
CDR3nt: TGTGCCAGCAGCTTCGGACAGGCCCGAGCGAGCCAGCCCCAGCATTTT

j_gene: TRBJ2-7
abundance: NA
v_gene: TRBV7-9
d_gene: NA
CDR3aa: CASSLGFITYEQYF
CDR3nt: TGTGCCAGCAGCTTAGGGTTTATAACCTACGAGCAGTACTTC

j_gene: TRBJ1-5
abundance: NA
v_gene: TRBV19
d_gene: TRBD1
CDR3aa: CASSYGTANQPQHF
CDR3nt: TGTGCCAGTAGTTACGGGACAGCAAATCAGCCCCAGCATTTT

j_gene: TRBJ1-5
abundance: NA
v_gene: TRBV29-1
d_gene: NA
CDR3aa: CSVAHRENQPQHF
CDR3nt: TGCAGCGTTGCCCACAGGGAGAATCAGCCCCAGCATTTT

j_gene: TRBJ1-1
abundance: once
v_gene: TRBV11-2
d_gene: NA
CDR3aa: CASGRGYLYTEAFF
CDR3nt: TGTGCCAGCGGGAGGGGGTATCTGTACACTGAAGCTTTCTTT

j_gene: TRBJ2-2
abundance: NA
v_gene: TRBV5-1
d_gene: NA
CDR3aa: CASSLDGSAGELFF
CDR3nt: TGCGCCAGCAGCTTGGACGGGTCGGCCGGGGAGCTGTTTTTT

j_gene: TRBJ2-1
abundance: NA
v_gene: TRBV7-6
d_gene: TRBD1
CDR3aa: CASSLFKRQGAVNEQFF
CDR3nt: TGTGCCAGCAGCTTATTTAAGCGGCAGGGGGCGGTCAATGAGCAGTTCTTC

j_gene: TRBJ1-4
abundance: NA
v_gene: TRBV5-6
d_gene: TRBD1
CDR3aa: CASSRQGGTEKLFF
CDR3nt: TGTGCCAGCAGCCGACAGGGAGGGACTGAAAAACTGTTTTTT

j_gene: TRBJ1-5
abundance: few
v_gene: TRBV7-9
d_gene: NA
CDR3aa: CASSGRSLPQHF
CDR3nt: TGTGCCAGCAGCGGACGTTCCCTGCCCCAGCATTTT

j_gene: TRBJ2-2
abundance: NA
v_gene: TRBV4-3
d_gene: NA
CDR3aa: CASSQETRDTGELFF
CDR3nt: TGCGCCAGCAGCCAAGAAACCCGGGACACCGGGGAGCTGTTTTTT